These 28 T cell receptor beta chains were sequenced from one sample in a study of beta chain features in type 1 diabetes. Expressed TCRB transcripts were sequenced, since all the RNA that had been isolated was reverse transcribed. Here immunoSEQ multiplex PCR was the method, and the copy in TCRdb shows in-frame clones only, minus some. The sample records fewer than 400,000 clones, under 8.5% being singletons. The source material was central memory CD4+ T cells from blood. The receptor source for this set is a woman under 30 in good health.

The chain recombines TRBV7-6 with TRBJ2-3; D remains unclear. This CDR3 region has 13 residues. The germline V gene encodes CDR1 SGHVS and CDR2 FNYEAQ. Trimming shortened V by 5 bases and J by 4 bases, and 10 bases separated the two germline ends. This chain's CDR3 is CASSQVGADTQYF. The CDR3 DNA sequence: TGTGCCAGCAGCCAAGTGGGTGCAGATACGCAGTATTTT. The complete variable domain, with remaining parts taken from reference TRBV7-6 and TRBJ2-3, reads GAGVSQSPRYKVTKRGQDVALRCDPISGHVSLYWYRQALGQGPEFLTYFNYEAQQDKSGLPNDRFSAERPEGSISTLTIQRTEQRDSAMYRCASSQVGADTQYFGPGTRLTVL.

The chain uses TRBV27 and TRBJ1-2; D is uncertain. Germline assignment: CDR1 MNHEY and CDR2 SMNVEV (reference sequence). Between the trimmed V and J ends, which lost 2 bases and 6 bases, there was a span of 13 bases. The CDR3 consists of 14 residues. The CDR3 bases are TGTGCCAGCAGTTTAAATCGGGGTTTTGATGGCTACACCTTC. Translation: CASSLNRGFDGYTF.

This clone was observed at least ten times. The chain is built from TRBV2 and TRBJ2-1; D unclear. The CDR3 loop spans 14 amino acids. Germline V gives CDR1 SNHLY, CDR2 FYNNEI. Deletions cut 3 bases from V and 7 bases from J, with 13 bases between. This CDR3 reads CASSDEKLQNEQFF. The CDR3 DNA follows: TGTGCCAGCAGTGACGAGAAGCTTCAGAATGAGCAGTTCTTC.

The chain combines TRBV28 with TRBJ2-1, with D possibly TRBD1 on 5 matching bases. Germline V gene lookup returns CDR1 MDHEN and CDR2 SYDVKM. The CDR3 covers 16 residues. V gave up 3 bases and J gave up 9 bases, with 21 bases separating them. DNA for the CDR3: TGTGCCAGCAGTTTGAATGGTGGCAGGGTTTTCGGTGAGCAGTTCTTC. Protein: CASSLNGGRVFGEQFF.

The rearrangement uses TRBV15 and TRBJ2-3; 13 nucleotides agree with TRBD2. V gave up 6 bases and J gave up 5 bases; unmatched junction bases: 8. This CDR3 region has 16 residues. CDR1 and CDR2 from the germline V gene are LNHNV and YYDKDF (reference sequence). Written as DNA, the CDR3 is TGTGCCACCAGTAGTGGACTAGCGGGAGTAGTAGATACGCAGTATTTT. Protein: CATSSGLAGVVDTQYF.

The V gene is TRBV6-6, the J gene TRBJ2-7, with 7 bases lining up with TRBD2. CDR3 length: 15 amino acids. J gave up 3 bases and V 2 bases, and 7 bases lay outside the gene matches. Germline V gives CDR1 MNHNY, CDR2 SVGAGI (reference sequence). The CDR3 loop reads CASSYASQRGYEQYF. CDR3 nucleotides: TGTGCCAGCAGTTACGCCTCCCAGCGGGGCTACGAGCAGTACTTC.

The chain combines TRBV5-1 with TRBJ1-4, with no clear D. Trimming stripped 0 bases from V and 8 bases from J, with 11 bases between. The germline CDR1 and CDR2 sequences are SGHRS and YFSETQ. The CDR3 has 14 residues. The CDR3: CASSLVPGKEKLFF. The CDR3 coding sequence is TGCGCCAGCAGCTTGGTTCCGGGGAAGGAAAAACTGTTTTTT.

This chain links TRBV2 with TRBJ2-5, with D unclear. CDR1 and CDR2 (germline): SNHLY, FYNNEI. V lost 8 bases to trimming and J lost 5 bases, with 12 bases between them. This CDR3 has 12 residues. For the CDR3, the DNA is TGTGCCAGCGCCCTAGTCGGGGAGACCCAGTACTTC. Its translation is CASALVGETQYF.

The rearrangement joins TRBV20-1 to TRBJ2-7; the D gene is possibly TRBD2 (7 bases). CDR1 and CDR2 from the germline V gene are DFQATT and SNEGSKA (reference sequence). This CDR3 comprises 11 residues. V lost 7 bases to trimming and J lost 2 bases, with 9 bases between them. The CDR3 spells CSGGGAYEQYF. DNA of the CDR3: TGCAGTGGAGGGGGGGCCTACGAGCAGTACTTC.

There are many counts of this clone. The chain carries TRBV7-9 and TRBJ1-1, with a tentative D call TRBD1 (5 bases). Trimming removed 10 bases at V and 6 bases at J, with 9 bases between. The germline V gene has CDR1 SEHNR and CDR2 FQNEAQ (reference sequence). The length of the CDR3 is 10 residues. The CDR3 loop is CAIRQPEAFF. CDR3 nucleotide sequence: TGTGCCATTAGACAGCCTGAAGCTTTCTTT.

This clone was observed once. This rearrangement joins TRBV28 to TRBJ2-6; TRBD1 matches 9 bases. The CDR3 sequence is 17 residues long. The trim removed 4 bases at V and 2 bases at J, leaving 6 bases unmatched. Germline CDR1 MDHEN, CDR2 SYDVKM. The CDR3 DNA is TGTGCCAGCAGTTGGGGGACAGGGTTGACTGGGGCCAACGTCCTGACTTTC. This gives the protein CASSWGTGLTGANVLTF. The variable domain in full, completed from reference TRBV28 and TRBJ2-6, reads DVKVTQSSRYLVKRTGEKVFLECVQDMDHENMFWYRQDPGLGLRLIYFSYDVKMKEKGDIPEGYSVSREKKERFSLILESASTNQTSMYLCASSWGTGLTGANVLTFGAGSRLTVL.

This clone came up a few times. J is TRBJ2-7 and V is TRBV11-2; the D gene is possibly TRBD1 (5 bases). The V gene lost 4 bases and the J gene lost 4 bases, with 8 bases spanning the gap. The CDR3 contains 12 residues. The germline gives CDR1 SGHAT, CDR2 FQNNGV. Here the CDR3 DNA reads TGTGCCAGCAGCTCTTCAGGGTACGAGCAGTACTTC. Translation gives CASSSSGYEQYF.

This clone was counted at least ten times. CDR3 bases: TGTGCCAGCAGCTATACTAGCGGACAGGGAAAACTGTTTTTT. Its protein is CASSYTSGQGKLFF. V gene TRBV7-2 combines with J gene TRBJ1-4, with 8 bases identical to TRBD1. J lost 10 bases, V lost 4 bases, and 8 bases had no gene match. The length of the CDR3 is 14 residues. Germline loops: CDR1 SGHTA, CDR2 FQGNSA.

V is TRBV29-1 and J is TRBJ2-1; D call uncertain. The germline V gene encodes CDR1 SQVTM and CDR2 ANQGSEA. V dropped 3 bases and J dropped 4 bases, with 10 bases sitting between them. This CDR3 has 13 residues. CDR3 region: CSVEARSYNEQFF. CDR3 DNA sequence: TGCAGCGTTGAGGCCAGGTCTTACAATGAGCAGTTCTTC.

This chain links TRBV27 with TRBJ2-3; TRBD2 agrees at 13 bases. CDR3 length: 18 residues. In germline, CDR1 is MNHEY, CDR2 SMNVEV (reference sequence). Trimming removed 6 bases from V and 0 bases from J; junction bases left unmatched: 9. CDR3 loop: CASSGLAGAGRSTDTQYF. The CDR3 DNA sequence: TGTGCCAGCAGCGGACTAGCGGGAGCAGGGAGGAGCACAGATACGCAGTATTTT.

V usage is TRBV19 and J usage is TRBJ1-1, with a possible D match to TRBD1 (5 bases). The germline CDR1 and CDR2 sequences are LNHDA and SQIVND (reference sequence). Trimming took off 3 bases at V and 1 base at J, with 9 bases between the two ends. This CDR3 has 14 residues. The CDR3 is CASSMTVWNTEAFF. Written as DNA, the CDR3 is TGTGCCAGTAGTATGACAGTCTGGAACACTGAAGCTTTCTTT.

This clone was counted between two and nine times. The rearrangement uses TRBV7-8 and TRBJ1-5; TRBD1 matches at 10 bases. Germline V gene data show CDR1 as SGHVS and CDR2 as FQNEAQ. The CDR3 extends over 17 amino acids. Germline trimming cut 5 bases from V and 7 bases from J; bases unmatched to any gene: 14. This CDR3 is CASSQFLGQGMGQPQHF. The CDR3 DNA sequence: TGTGCCAGCAGCCAGTTCCTGGGACAGGGGATGGGGCAGCCCCAGCATTTT.

This clone was seen repeatedly, ten times or more. The chain carries TRBV4-3 and TRBJ2-3; D is ambiguous. Trimming pared 0 bases from V and 6 bases from J, leaving 4 bases between. Germline assignment: CDR1 LGHNA and CDR2 YSLEER. The CDR3 has 12 residues. Here the CDR3 DNA reads TGCGCCAGCAGCCAAGATCTTGATACGCAGTATTTT. The encoded protein is CASSQDLDTQYF.

This clone occurred a few times. The V gene is TRBV6-5, the J gene TRBJ2-1; 8 bases are shared with TRBD2. The germline V gene encodes CDR1 MNHEY and CDR2 SVGAGI. The CDR3 has 15 amino acids. With 2 bases clipped from V and 4 bases from J, the junction kept 4 bases outside the gene matches. DNA for the CDR3: TGTGCCAGCAGTTACAGCGGGAGTATATACAATGAGCAGTTCTTC. Protein sequence: CASSYSGSIYNEQFF.

The gene calls are TRBV5-1 and TRBJ2-7, with 7 bases matching TRBD2. Trimming cost V 2 bases and J 3 bases; bases outside gene matches: 2. The length of the CDR3 is 13 residues. Looked up from germline, CDR1 is SGHRS and CDR2 is YFSETQ. This chain's CDR3 is CASSFTSDYEQYF. CDR3 nucleotides: TGCGCCAGCAGCTTTACTAGCGACTACGAGCAGTACTTC.

This clone was seen a handful of times. V gene TRBV5-1 combines with J gene TRBJ2-7; 8 nucleotides agree with TRBD2. CDR1 is SGHRS and CDR2 is YFSETQ in the germline V gene. The CDR3 extends over 15 amino acids. The trim removed 0 bases at V and 3 bases at J, leaving 5 bases unmatched. The CDR3 is CASSLVGREVYEQYF. The CDR3 region has the DNA TGCGCCAGCAGCTTGGTGGGGCGGGAGGTCTACGAGCAGTACTTC. Full variable domain (remainder filled in from reference TRBV5-1 and TRBJ2-7): KAGVTQTPRYLIKTRGQQVTLSCSPISGHRSVSWYQQTPGQGLQFLFEYFSETQRNKGNFPGRFSGRQFSNSRSEMNVSTLELGDSALYLCASSLVGREVYEQYFGPGTRLTVT.

This chain links TRBV15 with TRBJ1-5; 11 bases agree with TRBD1. The ends lost 0 bases at V and 6 bases at J; junction bases unmatched: 7. Germline CDR1 reads LNHNV; CDR2 reads YYDKDF (reference sequence). This CDR3 contains 17 residues. CDR3 residues: CATSRDWGQGDFQPQHF. The CDR3 DNA is TGTGCCACCAGCAGAGATTGGGGACAGGGGGATTTTCAGCCCCAGCATTTT.

The table lists this clone with a few counts. The genes are TRBV6-6 and TRBJ2-2; D is unresolved. There are 14 residues in the CDR3. CDR1 and CDR2 (germline): MNHNY, SVGAGI (reference sequence). V lost 6 bases and J 4 bases, leaving 12 bases between the germline ends. The CDR3 nucleotides are TGTGCCAGCAGGGTCGGGCAAGTCACCGGGGAGCTGTTTTTT. Translating it yields CASRVGQVTGELFF.

V usage is TRBV21-1 and J usage is TRBJ2-7; the table's D call, TRBD2, has no DNA check behind it. TRBV21-1 is an annotated pseudogene. This CDR3 contains 15 residues. CDR3 residues: CASSPREVPSYEQYF. CDR3 DNA: TGTGCCAGCAGCCCACGGGAGGTTCCCTCCTACGAGCAGTACTTC.

J is TRBJ2-1 and V is TRBV18; a weak D match, TRBD1 (5 bases). The CDR3 extends over 13 amino acids. The V gene's germline CDR1 is KGHSH and CDR2 LQKENI. V lost 0 bases, J lost 9 bases, and 9 bases lay in between. CDR3 sequence: CASSPPTRAEQFF. In DNA, the CDR3 is TGTGCCAGCTCACCACCGACCAGGGCTGAGCAGTTCTTC.

V gene TRBV6-5 combines with J gene TRBJ1-5, with unresolved D. CDR1 MNHEY and CDR2 SVGAGI come from the germline V gene. The CDR3 is 14 amino acids. V lost 4 bases to trimming and J lost 5 bases, with 12 bases between them. CDR3 in amino acids: CASSSFSRDQPQHF. DNA of the CDR3: TGTGCCAGCAGTTCCTTCAGTCGCGATCAGCCCCAGCATTTT.

In its sample, this clone was seen a few times. The chain carries TRBV11-1 and TRBJ1-5; 7 nucleotides match TRBD1. Germline loops: CDR1 SGHAT, CDR2 FQDESV (reference sequence). V shed 5 bases and J 6 bases; nucleotides not matched to a gene: 4. The CDR3 has 13 amino acids. The CDR3 spells CASSKDRVQPQHF. CDR3 in DNA: TGTGCCAGCAGCAAAGACAGGGTTCAGCCCCAGCATTTT.

In this sample, this clone turned up once. V gene TRBV7-8 combines with J gene TRBJ2-7; no clear D gene. V lost 4 bases and J 2 bases, leaving 12 bases between the germline ends. Germline V gene lookup returns CDR1 SGHVS and CDR2 FQNEAQ. The CDR3 consists of 14 residues. CDR3 amino acids: CASSSGPTAYEQYF. As DNA, the CDR3 is TGTGCCAGCAGCTCGGGCCCAACGGCCTACGAGCAGTACTTC.